The clone carrying this T cell receptor (beta chain) was recorded a few times. The data originate from a study of blood T cells in healthy people across ages. A second 7 to 11 cycle PCR used barcoded and J-beta primers. Via MiXCR, TCRdb re-called the 5' RACE reads, giving one row per CDR3 protein. This table holds approximately 880,000 distinct CDR3 sequences, around 46% found once. Source material: blood. This receptor was identified in a man aged 25 to 40 in good health.

The CDR3, as DNA: TGTGCCAGCAGGATGGACAGGGGGCGCATAAATGAGCAGTTCTTC. Its protein product is CASRMDRGRINEQFF. This chain connects TRBV6-1 to TRBJ2-1, with 11 bases matching TRBD1. After removal of 6 bases from V and 7 bases from J, the junction contained 8 bases not matched to a gene. CDR1 and CDR2 from the germline V gene are MNHNS and SASEGT. CDR3 length: 15 amino acids.